This is a list of T cell receptor beta chains from one sample in a study of T cell responses to AZD1222 COVID-19 vaccine. Assay used: immunoSEQ multiplex PCR; TCRdb lists only in-frame clones, some missing. The sample lists approximately 150,000 clones, 80% to 95% occurring once. The source was peripheral blood, collected on day 0 of AZD1222 vaccination. These receptor sequences come from an adult in good health. The CDR3 runs from the conserved cysteine through the conserved F or W. Each record gives: CDR3 DNA, CDR3 protein, V gene, CDR3 length, J gene, D gene, clone size. D genes are given only for firm matches. The size of a clone is reported for some rows only, either as once, few or many, or as a class for expanded clones.

DNA: TGCGCCAGCAGCTTGGCGATCAGGTACGAGCAGTACTTC
CDR3: CASSLAIRYEQYF
V: TRBV5-1
length: 13
J: TRBJ2-7
D: -
size: -

DNA: TGTGCCAGCAGTTACACGCCCGGTCAGAATGAGCAGTTCTTC
CDR3: CASSYTPGQNEQFF
V: TRBV6-5
length: 14
J: TRBJ2-1
D: -
size: -

DNA: TGTGCCAGCTCACGTACGGAGAACATTCAGTACTTC
CDR3: CASSRTENIQYF
V: TRBV18
length: 12
J: TRBJ2-4
D: -
size: -

DNA: TGTGCCACCAGCAGATCCCCTCCGGCGTACAATGAGCAGTTCTTC
CDR3: CATSRSPPAYNEQFF
V: TRBV15
length: 15
J: TRBJ2-1
D: -
size: -

DNA: TGTGCCATCAGCCGCGGACTAGCGGGGGTGAGCTCCTACAATGAGCAGTTCTTC
CDR3: CAISRGLAGVSSYNEQFF
V: TRBV10-3
length: 18
J: TRBJ2-1
D: TRBD2
size: -

DNA: TGTGCCAGCAGCCAAGGGGTTGGGGTAGGCGGCTACACCTTC
CDR3: CASSQGVGVGGYTF
V: TRBV3-1/TRBV3-2
length: 14
J: TRBJ1-2
D: -
size: -

DNA: TGTGCCAGTAGTTTCGAAGGGATCACTACTAATGAAAAACTGTTTTTT
CDR3: CASSFEGITTNEKLFF
V: TRBV19
length: 16
J: TRBJ1-4
D: -
size: -

DNA: TGTGCCAGCAGATTGGCCCGGGACTCTTTTGACTACGAGCAGTACTTC
CDR3: CASRLARDSFDYEQYF
V: TRBV11-1
length: 16
J: TRBJ2-7
D: -
size: -

DNA: TGTGCCAGCAGTGAAGAGGCGGGGGGAAACACTGAAGCTTTCTTT
CDR3: CASSEEAGGNTEAFF
V: TRBV6-1
length: 15
J: TRBJ1-1
D: -
size: few

DNA: TGTGCCAGCAGCTTGGGCGGCGGCAATCAGCCCCAGCATTTT
CDR3: CASSLGGGNQPQHF
V: TRBV5-6
length: 14
J: TRBJ1-5
D: -
size: -

DNA: TGTGCCAGCAGTATACAGGGGGCTGATGAGCAGTTCTTC
CDR3: CASSIQGADEQFF
V: TRBV28
length: 13
J: TRBJ2-1
D: TRBD1
size: -

DNA: TGTGCCAGCAGCTTGGGTGCTCACTCTGGGGCCAACGTCCTGACTTTC
CDR3: CASSLGAHSGANVLTF
V: TRBV5-5
length: 16
J: TRBJ2-6
D: -
size: -

DNA: TGTGCCAGCAGCCCACCAAACTATGGCTACACCTTC
CDR3: CASSPPNYGYTF
V: TRBV28
length: 12
J: TRBJ1-2
D: -
size: -

DNA: TGTGCCAGCAGCTTAGGGACAGGGGAACCCCAGCATTTT
CDR3: CASSLGTGEPQHF
V: TRBV5-4
length: 13
J: TRBJ1-5
D: TRBD1
size: few

DNA: TGCAGCGTTGGGGGGGGAGGAGATGGCTACACCTTC
CDR3: CSVGGGGDGYTF
V: TRBV29-1
length: 12
J: TRBJ1-2
D: -
size: -

DNA: TGTGCCTGGAGTGGCTCCCCGGTCTCCTATGGCTACACCTTC
CDR3: CAWSGSPVSYGYTF
V: TRBV30
length: 14
J: TRBJ1-2
D: -
size: -

DNA: TGCGCCAGCAGCTTCACAGATACGCAGTATTTT
CDR3: CASSFTDTQYF
V: TRBV5-1
length: 11
J: TRBJ2-3
D: -
size: -

DNA: TGTGCCAGCAGTTACAGTAGGGGCGGGAGGAACACTGAAGCTTTCTTT
CDR3: CASSYSRGGRNTEAFF
V: TRBV6-5
length: 16
J: TRBJ1-1
D: -
size: -

DNA: TGCGCCAGCAGCTTGGAGGGAAATTCACCCCTCCACTTT
CDR3: CASSLEGNSPLHF
V: TRBV5-1
length: 13
J: TRBJ1-6
D: -
size: -

DNA: TGTGCCAGCGACAGGGACGTTGAAGCTTTCTTT
CDR3: CASDRDVEAFF
V: TRBV7-6
length: 11
J: TRBJ1-1
D: TRBD1
size: -

DNA: TGTGCCAGCAGTGGGACCCTGGGTAAGCGGGGGCACACAGATACGCAGTATTTT
CDR3: CASSGTLGKRGHTDTQYF
V: TRBV6-1
length: 18
J: TRBJ2-3
D: TRBD2
size: -

DNA: TGTGCCATCAGACCTGGAGGGGATGGCAATCAGCCCCAGCATTTT
CDR3: CAIRPGGDGNQPQHF
V: TRBV10-3
length: 15
J: TRBJ1-5
D: -
size: -

DNA: TGCGCCAGCAGCTTGGCCGGAGTAGCTAACTATGGCTACACCTTC
CDR3: CASSLAGVANYGYTF
V: TRBV5-1
length: 15
J: TRBJ1-2
D: -
size: -

DNA: TGTGCCAGTAGTATAGACCCGGGACCTCCCACAGATACGCAGTATTTT
CDR3: CASSIDPGPPTDTQYF
V: TRBV19
length: 16
J: TRBJ2-3
D: -
size: -

DNA: TGCGCCAGCAGCCAACCGCCGACAGGGGGCTCCCAATCACCCCTCCACTTT
CDR3: CASSQPPTGGSQSPLHF
V: TRBV4-1
length: 17
J: TRBJ1-6
D: TRBD1
size: -

DNA: TGCGCCAGCAGCTTGGGGGGACTAGCGGGAGGGCCAACCGAGCAGTACTTC
CDR3: CASSLGGLAGGPTEQYF
V: TRBV5-1
length: 17
J: TRBJ2-7
D: TRBD2
size: -

DNA: TGTGCCAGCAGTTACTCGTTTACAGCAACTGAAGCTTTCTTT
CDR3: CASSYSFTATEAFF
V: TRBV6-5
length: 14
J: TRBJ1-1
D: -
size: -

DNA: TGTGCCAGCAGTCGCCCTGGGACTGGGCCGTTCTTC
CDR3: CASSRPGTGPFF
V: TRBV6-5
length: 12
J: TRBJ2-1
D: -
size: -

DNA: TGTGCCAGCAGTTTAAGGGAGCAGGGGAAACTCTATTATTCACCCCTCCACTTT
CDR3: CASSLREQGKLYYSPLHF
V: TRBV27
length: 18
J: TRBJ1-6
D: -
size: once

DNA: TGTGCCAGCAGCGGGAAACAGGGTTCGAACACCGGGGAGCTGTTTTTT
CDR3: CASSGKQGSNTGELFF
V: TRBV9
length: 16
J: TRBJ2-2
D: -
size: -

DNA: TGCGCCAGCAGCCGGAGAGCGGGAGGGAACACCGGGGAGCTGTTTTTT
CDR3: CASSRRAGGNTGELFF
V: TRBV4-1
length: 16
J: TRBJ2-2
D: TRBD2
size: -

DNA: TGTCCCTATGCGGGGTATCATGGCTACACCTTC
CDR3: CPYAGYHGYTF
V: TRBV30
length: 11
J: TRBJ1-2
D: -
size: -

DNA: TGTGCCAGCAGCTTAGTTGTCCCGGGACCGGGTGAGCAGTACTTC
CDR3: CASSLVVPGPGEQYF
V: TRBV7-8
length: 15
J: TRBJ2-7
D: -
size: -

DNA: TGTGCCAGCGGGACGGCCCCTAATGAAAAACTGTTTTTT
CDR3: CASGTAPNEKLFF
V: TRBV6-5
length: 13
J: TRBJ1-4
D: -
size: -

DNA: TGTGCCAGCAGTACCCTAGGCTATGGCTACACCTTC
CDR3: CASSTLGYGYTF
V: TRBV2
length: 12
J: TRBJ1-2
D: -
size: -

DNA: TGTGCCAGCAGCTTAATAGCGGCTAGCGGGATGACTGGGAATGAGCAGTTCTTC
CDR3: CASSLIAASGMTGNEQFF
V: TRBV7-3
length: 18
J: TRBJ2-1
D: TRBD2
size: large

DNA: TGTGCCAGCAGCTACTCCCCACGTTTCGGCAATGAGCAGTTCTTC
CDR3: CASSYSPRFGNEQFF
V: TRBV7-2
length: 15
J: TRBJ2-1
D: -
size: -

DNA: TGCAGTGCTAGTCCTGAAGAGACCCAGTACTTC
CDR3: CSASPEETQYF
V: TRBV20-1
length: 11
J: TRBJ2-5
D: -
size: -

DNA: TGTGCCTGGTCGAGACTAGCGACGAACACCGGGGAGCTGTTTTTT
CDR3: CAWSRLATNTGELFF
V: TRBV30
length: 15
J: TRBJ2-2
D: TRBD2
size: -

DNA: TGTGCCAGCAGCGTGGGGAGGAACCCCACCTCTGGGGCCAACGTCCTGACTTTC
CDR3: CASSVGRNPTSGANVLTF
V: TRBV9
length: 18
J: TRBJ2-6
D: -
size: once

DNA: TGTGCCAGCAGCGTACTTCCCGGGGTAGGGCAGCCCCAGCATTTT
CDR3: CASSVLPGVGQPQHF
V: TRBV9
length: 15
J: TRBJ1-5
D: -
size: -

DNA: TGTGCCAGCAGTGGAACTGGGGCTGGGCTGTTTTTT
CDR3: CASSGTGAGLFF
V: TRBV2
length: 12
J: TRBJ2-2
D: -
size: many

DNA: TGCAGTGCTAGTCGACAGGGTCCCTACGAGCAGTACTTC
CDR3: CSASRQGPYEQYF
V: TRBV20-1
length: 13
J: TRBJ2-7
D: TRBD1
size: -

DNA: TGTGCCAGCAGTTTGGGAGGGCCTTATGGCTACACCTTC
CDR3: CASSLGGPYGYTF
V: TRBV28
length: 13
J: TRBJ1-2
D: -
size: -

DNA: TGTGCCAGCAGCAGACTAGCCTACGAGCAGTACTTC
CDR3: CASSRLAYEQYF
V: TRBV2
length: 12
J: TRBJ2-7
D: -
size: -

DNA: TGTGCCAGCTCACTTGGACTAGCGGGACTGTTCAATGGCTACGAGCAGTACTTC
CDR3: CASSLGLAGLFNGYEQYF
V: TRBV18
length: 18
J: TRBJ2-7
D: TRBD2
size: -

DNA: TGTGCCAGCAGTTACGAGACAGGGAATGTTTTTGTATCCTACGAGCAGTACTTC
CDR3: CASSYETGNVFVSYEQYF
V: TRBV6-2/TRBV6-3
length: 18
J: TRBJ2-7
D: TRBD1
size: -